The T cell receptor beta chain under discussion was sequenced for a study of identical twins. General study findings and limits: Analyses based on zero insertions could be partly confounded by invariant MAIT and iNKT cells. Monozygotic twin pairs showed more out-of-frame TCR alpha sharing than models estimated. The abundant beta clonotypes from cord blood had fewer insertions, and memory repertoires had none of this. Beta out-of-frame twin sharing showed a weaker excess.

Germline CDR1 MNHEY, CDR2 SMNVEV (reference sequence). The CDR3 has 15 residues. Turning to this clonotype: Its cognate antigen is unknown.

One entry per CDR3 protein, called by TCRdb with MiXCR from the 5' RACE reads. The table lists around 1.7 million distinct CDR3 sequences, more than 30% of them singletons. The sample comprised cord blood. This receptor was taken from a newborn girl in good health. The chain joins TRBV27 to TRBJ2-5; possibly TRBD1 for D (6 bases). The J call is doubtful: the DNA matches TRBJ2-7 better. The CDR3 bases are TGTGCCAGCAGTTTATGGGACACCTCTCCTGGCGAGCAGTACTTC. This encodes CASSLWDTSPGEQYF.